What follows describes a single T cell receptor (beta chain). Data came from immunoSEQ multiplex PCR; TCRdb stores just in-frame clones and leaves some out. This table holds about 190,000 clones, 91% found once. The length of the CDR3 is 15 residues. Germline CDR1 LNHDA, CDR2 SQIVND (reference sequence). Trimming shortened V by 4 bases and J by 1 base, and 11 bases separated the two germline ends. The data were obtained in a study of control samples from healthy donors and cancer patients. This TCR was recovered from a young man in good health. The material sequenced was blood. The gene calls are TRBV19 and TRBJ1-3; D unresolved. In nucleotides, the CDR3 is TGTGCCAGTAGTACCCGACGGTCATCTGGAAACACCATATATTTT. Translation: CASSTRRSSGNTIYF.